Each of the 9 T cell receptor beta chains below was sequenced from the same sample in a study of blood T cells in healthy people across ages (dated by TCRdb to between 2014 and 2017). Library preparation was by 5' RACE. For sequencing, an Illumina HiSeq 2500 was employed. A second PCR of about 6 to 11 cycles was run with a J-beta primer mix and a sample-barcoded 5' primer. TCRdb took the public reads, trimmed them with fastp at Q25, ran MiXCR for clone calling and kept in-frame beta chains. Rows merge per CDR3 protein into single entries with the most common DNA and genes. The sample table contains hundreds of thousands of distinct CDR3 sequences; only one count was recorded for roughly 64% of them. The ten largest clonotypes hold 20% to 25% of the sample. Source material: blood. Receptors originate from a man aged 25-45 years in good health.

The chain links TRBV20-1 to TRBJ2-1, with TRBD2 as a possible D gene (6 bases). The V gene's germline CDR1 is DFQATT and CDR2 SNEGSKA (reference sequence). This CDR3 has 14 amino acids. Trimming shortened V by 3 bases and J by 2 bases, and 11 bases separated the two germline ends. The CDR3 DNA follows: TGCAGTGCTAGGATAGCGGTTACCTACAATGAGCAGTTCTTC. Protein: CSARIAVTYNEQFF.

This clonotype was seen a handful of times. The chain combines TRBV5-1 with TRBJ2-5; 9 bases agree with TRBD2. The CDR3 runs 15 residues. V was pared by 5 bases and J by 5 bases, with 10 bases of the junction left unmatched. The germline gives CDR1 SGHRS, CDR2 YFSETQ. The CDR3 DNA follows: TGCGCCAGCAGAGCAGGTAGCGGGAGTTTGGAGACCCAGTACTTC. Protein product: CASRAGSGSLETQYF.

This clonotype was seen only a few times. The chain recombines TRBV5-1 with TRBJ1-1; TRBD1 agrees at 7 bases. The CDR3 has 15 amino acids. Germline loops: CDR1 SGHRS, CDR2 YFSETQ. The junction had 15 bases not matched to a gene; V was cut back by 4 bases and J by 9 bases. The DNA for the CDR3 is TGCGCCAGCAGCCTAATGCTGACAGGGACGGACCAAGCTTTCTTT. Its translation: CASSLMLTGTDQAFF.

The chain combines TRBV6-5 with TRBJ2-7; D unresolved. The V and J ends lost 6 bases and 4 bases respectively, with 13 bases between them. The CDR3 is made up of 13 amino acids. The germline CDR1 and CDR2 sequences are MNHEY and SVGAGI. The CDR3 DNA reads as TGTGCCAGCAGACGACTGGGGTCTTACGAGCAGTACTTC. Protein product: CASRRLGSYEQYF.

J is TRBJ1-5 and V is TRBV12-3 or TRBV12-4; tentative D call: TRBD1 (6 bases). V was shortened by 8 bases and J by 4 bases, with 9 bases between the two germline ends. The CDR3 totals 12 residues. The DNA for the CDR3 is TGTGCCAGCCGACAGGAAAATCAGCCCCAGCATTTT. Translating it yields CASRQENQPQHF.

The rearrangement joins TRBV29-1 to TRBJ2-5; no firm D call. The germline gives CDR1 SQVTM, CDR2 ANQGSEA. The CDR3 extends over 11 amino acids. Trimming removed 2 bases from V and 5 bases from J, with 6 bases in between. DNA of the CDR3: TGCAGCGTTGAAAAGGCGGAGACCCAGTACTTC. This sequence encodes CSVEKAETQYF.

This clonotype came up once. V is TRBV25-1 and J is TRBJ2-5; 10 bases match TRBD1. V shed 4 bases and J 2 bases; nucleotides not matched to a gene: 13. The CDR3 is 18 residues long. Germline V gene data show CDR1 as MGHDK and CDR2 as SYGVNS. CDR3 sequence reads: CASSAGTGAAVVQETQYF. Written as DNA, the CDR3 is TGTGCCAGCAGTGCCGGGACAGGGGCTGCGGTCGTTCAAGAGACCCAGTACTTC.

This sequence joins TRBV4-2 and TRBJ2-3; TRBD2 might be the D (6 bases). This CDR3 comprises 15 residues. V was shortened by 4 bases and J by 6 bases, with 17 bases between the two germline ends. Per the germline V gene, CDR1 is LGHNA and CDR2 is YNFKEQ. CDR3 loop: CASSRRLGSEDTQYF. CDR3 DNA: TGTGCCAGCAGCCGAAGACTAGGTTCAGAGGATACGCAGTATTTT.

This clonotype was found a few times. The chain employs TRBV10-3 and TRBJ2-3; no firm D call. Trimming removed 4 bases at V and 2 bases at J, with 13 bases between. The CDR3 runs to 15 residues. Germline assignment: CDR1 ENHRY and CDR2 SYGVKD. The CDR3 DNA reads TGTGCCATCAGTGCGACGGCGAGCTACACAGATACGCAGTATTTT. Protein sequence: CAISATASYTDTQYF.